This T cell receptor (beta chain) was observed in a study of T cells in Graves' hyperthyroidism and ophthalmopathy. V shed 0 bases and J shed 0 bases, with 14 bases lying between them. CDR1 and CDR2 (germline): ENHRY, SYGVKD. The CDR3 is made up of 17 amino acids. What was amplified from RNA transcripts were TCR beta CDR3 regions. A set of HTBI primers served as the primers for a first-round RT-PCR of the TCR CDR3. TCRdb reprocessed the multiplex PCR reads with MiXCR, giving one entry per CDR3 protein. The sample includes hundreds of thousands of distinct CDR3 sequences, 38% of them seen just once. This clonotype has a single count.

This chain joins TRBV10-3 and TRBJ1-1; D possibly corresponds to TRBD1 (6 bases). Sequenced material: blood. This receptor was identified in a man younger than 35 with Graves' hyperthyroidism. CDR3: CAISESGQMSMNTEAFF. CDR3 bases: TGTGCCATCAGTGAGTCAGGACAGATGTCAATGAACACTGAAGCTTTCTTT.